Below, one T cell receptor (beta chain) is given with its context. Its antigen is not known. This CDR3 contains 15 residues. V shed 6 bases and J 5 bases; nucleotides not matched to a gene: 8. Germline V lookup: CDR1 LNHDA, CDR2 SQIVND (reference sequence). The sample comes from a study of memory CD4+ T cells and cytomegalovirus serostatus. Whole-study results and caveats: Repertoires predicted CMV serostatus with median bootstrapped AUC of approximately 0.94.

Clones were read by immunoSEQ multiplex PCR, and TCRdb kept only the in-frame ones, dropping some. There are about 92,000 clones in the sample; over 70% occur only once, and around 3.6% lies in the top ten. Single viable CD3+CD4+CD8-CD45RO+ cells were sorted as the memory CD4+ T cells. Serostatus was set by detecting CMV pp150, pp28, p38, p52 IgG. After thawing, CD4+ T cells were positively selected. The clonotype originates from an adult in good health and CMV-seropositive. Sequenced material: memory CD4+ T cells from blood. The chain recombines TRBV19 with TRBJ2-3; 10 bases match TRBD2. The CDR3 here is CASSPIAGGEDTQYF. The CDR3 nucleotides read TGTGCCAGTAGCCCGATAGCGGGAGGCGAAGATACGCAGTATTTT.